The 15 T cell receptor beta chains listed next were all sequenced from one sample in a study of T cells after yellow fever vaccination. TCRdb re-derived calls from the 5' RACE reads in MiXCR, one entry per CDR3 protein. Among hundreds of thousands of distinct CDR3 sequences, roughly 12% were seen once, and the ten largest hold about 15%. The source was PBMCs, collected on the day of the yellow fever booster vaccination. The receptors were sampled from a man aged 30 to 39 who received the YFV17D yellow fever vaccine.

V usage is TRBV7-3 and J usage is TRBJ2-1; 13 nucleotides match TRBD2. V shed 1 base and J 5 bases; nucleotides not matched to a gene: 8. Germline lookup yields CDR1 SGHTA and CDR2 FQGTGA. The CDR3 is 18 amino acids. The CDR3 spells CASSLIVVTSGRNNEQFF. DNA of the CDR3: TGTGCCAGCAGCTTAATTGTTGTGACTAGCGGGAGGAACAATGAGCAGTTCTTC. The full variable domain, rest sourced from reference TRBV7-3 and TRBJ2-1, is GAGVSQTPSNKVTEKGKYVELRCDPISGHTALYWYRQSLGQGPEFLIYFQGTGAADDSGLPNDRFFAVRPEGSVSTLKIQRTERGDSAVYLCASSLIVVTSGRNNEQFFGPGTRLTVL.

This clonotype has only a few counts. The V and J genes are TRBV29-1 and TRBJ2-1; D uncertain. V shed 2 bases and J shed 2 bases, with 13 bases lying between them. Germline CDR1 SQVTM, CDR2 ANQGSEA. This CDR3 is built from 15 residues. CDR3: CSVEPAIATYNEQFF. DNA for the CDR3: TGCAGCGTTGAACCTGCAATAGCTACCTACAATGAGCAGTTCTTC.

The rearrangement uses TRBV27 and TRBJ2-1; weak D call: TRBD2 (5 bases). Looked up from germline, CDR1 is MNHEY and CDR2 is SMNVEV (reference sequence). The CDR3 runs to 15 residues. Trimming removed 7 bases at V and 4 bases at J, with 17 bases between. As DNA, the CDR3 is TGTGCCAGCATTCAAGGCGGCGGACTTTACAATGAGCAGTTCTTC. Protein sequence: CASIQGGGLYNEQFF.

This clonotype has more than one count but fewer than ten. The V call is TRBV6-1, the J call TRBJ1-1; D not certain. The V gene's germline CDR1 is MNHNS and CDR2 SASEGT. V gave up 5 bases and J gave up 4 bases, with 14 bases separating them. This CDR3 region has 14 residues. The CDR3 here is CASSQPRASTEAFF. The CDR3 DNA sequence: TGTGCCAGCAGTCAGCCCCGGGCCAGCACTGAAGCTTTCTTT.

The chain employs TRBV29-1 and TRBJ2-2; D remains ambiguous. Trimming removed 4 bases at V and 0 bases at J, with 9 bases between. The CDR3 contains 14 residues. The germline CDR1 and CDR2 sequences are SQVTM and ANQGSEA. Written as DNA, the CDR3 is TGCAGCGTTGGGGCCGCAGCGAACACCGGGGAGCTGTTTTTT. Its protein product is CSVGAAANTGELFF.

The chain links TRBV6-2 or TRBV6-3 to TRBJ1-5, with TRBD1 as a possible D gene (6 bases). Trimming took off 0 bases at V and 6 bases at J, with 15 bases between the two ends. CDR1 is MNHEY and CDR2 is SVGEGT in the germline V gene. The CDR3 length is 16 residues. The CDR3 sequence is CASSYSSRKGGQPQHF. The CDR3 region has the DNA TGTGCCAGCAGTTACTCGTCTCGAAAAGGGGGTCAGCCCCAGCATTTT.

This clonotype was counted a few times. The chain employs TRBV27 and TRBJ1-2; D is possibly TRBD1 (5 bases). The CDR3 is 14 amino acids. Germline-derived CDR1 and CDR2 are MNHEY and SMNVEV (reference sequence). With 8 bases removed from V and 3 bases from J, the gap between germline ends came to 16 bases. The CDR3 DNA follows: TGTGCCAGCGGCCAGGGTAGGGGCGACTATGGCTACACCTTC. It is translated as CASGQGRGDYGYTF.

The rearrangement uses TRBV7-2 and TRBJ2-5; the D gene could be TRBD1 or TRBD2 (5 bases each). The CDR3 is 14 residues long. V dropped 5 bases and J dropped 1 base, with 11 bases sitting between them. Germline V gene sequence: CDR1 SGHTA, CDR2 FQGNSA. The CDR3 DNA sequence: TGTGCCAGCAGCATGGGACGGATCCAAGAGACCCAGTACTTC. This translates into CASSMGRIQETQYF.

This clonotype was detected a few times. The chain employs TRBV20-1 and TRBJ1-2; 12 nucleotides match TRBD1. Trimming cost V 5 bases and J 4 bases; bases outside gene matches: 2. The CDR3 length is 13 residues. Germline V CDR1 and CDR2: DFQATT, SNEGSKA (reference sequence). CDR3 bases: TGCAGTGCTCCGGGACAGGGGGCCTATGGCTACACCTTC. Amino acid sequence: CSAPGQGAYGYTF.

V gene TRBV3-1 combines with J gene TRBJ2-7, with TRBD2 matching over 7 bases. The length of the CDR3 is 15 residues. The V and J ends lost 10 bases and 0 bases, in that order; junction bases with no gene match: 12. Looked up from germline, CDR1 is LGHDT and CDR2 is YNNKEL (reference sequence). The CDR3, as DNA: TGTGCCACCACCCGTTCTAGCGGCCTCTCCTACGAGCAGTACTTC. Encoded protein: CATTRSSGLSYEQYF.

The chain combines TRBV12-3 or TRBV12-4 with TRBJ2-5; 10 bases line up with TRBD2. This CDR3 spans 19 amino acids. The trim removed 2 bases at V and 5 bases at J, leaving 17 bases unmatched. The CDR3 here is CASSLHLQIEREGSETQYF. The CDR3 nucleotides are TGTGCCAGCAGTTTACATCTGCAAATCGAGCGGGAGGGCTCGGAGACCCAGTACTTC.

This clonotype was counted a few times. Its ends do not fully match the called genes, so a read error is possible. CDR3 loop: CAISHRGQREGLLYEQFF. CDR3 in DNA: TGTGCCATCAGTCATAGGGGCCAGCGGGAGGGTCTTCTGTATGAGCAGTTCTTC. The chain joins TRBV12-3 or TRBV12-4 to TRBJ2-1; 10 bases line up with TRBD2. CDR3 length: 18 residues.

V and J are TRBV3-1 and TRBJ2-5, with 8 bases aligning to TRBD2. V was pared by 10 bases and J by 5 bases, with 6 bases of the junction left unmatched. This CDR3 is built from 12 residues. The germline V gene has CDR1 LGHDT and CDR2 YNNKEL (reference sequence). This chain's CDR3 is CAIGTSLETQYF. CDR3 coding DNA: TGTGCCATAGGGACTAGTTTGGAGACCCAGTACTTC.

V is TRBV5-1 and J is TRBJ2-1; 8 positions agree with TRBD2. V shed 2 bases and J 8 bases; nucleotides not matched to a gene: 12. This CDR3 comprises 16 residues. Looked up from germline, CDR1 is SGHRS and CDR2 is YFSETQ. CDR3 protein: CASSLSGGPGSHEQFF. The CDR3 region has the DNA TGCGCCAGCAGCTTATCGGGAGGGCCGGGCTCCCATGAGCAGTTCTTC.

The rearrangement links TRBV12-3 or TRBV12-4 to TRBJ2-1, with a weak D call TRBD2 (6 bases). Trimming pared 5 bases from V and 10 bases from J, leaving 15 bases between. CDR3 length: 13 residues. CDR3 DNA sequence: TGTGCCAGCAGTCCAACCGGGACTGTCGAGCAGTTCTTC. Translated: CASSPTGTVEQFF.